This TCR beta chain was captured in a study of vaccination effects on CD4 cells after COVID-19. Turning to the study itself: Two doses of either BNT162b2 or mRNA-1273 were given to each participant. Notes on the study in general: Missing from the study were early post-infection timepoints, and its convalescent patients were few.

Prior to sequencing, the ViraFEST assay stimulated PBMC with viral peptide pools, which expanded the antigen-specific CD4+ T cells. Isolation of CD4+ T cells took place after more than 9 days of culture. Nucleocapsid antibody tests were negative, and the vaccine recipients had no prior SARS-CoV-2 infection. Every well housed more than 1.5 million PBMC, which grew in culture alongside around 9.9 IU/ml IL-2 and about 10 ug/ml peptides. Note on this clone: Its antigen is unknown.

The data were produced by immunoSEQ multiplex PCR, yet TCRdb's version contains in-frame clones alone and is incomplete. The sample lists about 73,000 clones; 78% were seen once. CDR1 MNHEY and CDR2 SVGAGI come from the germline V gene. The CDR3 totals 14 residues. Trimming took 4 bases from V and 0 from J, leaving 7 bases between them. The TCR comes from a human donor who received a COVID-19 vaccine. This specimen was CD4+ T cells from PBMCs cultured with SARS-CoV-2 spike peptides, taken before COVID-19 vaccination. V gene TRBV6-5 combines with J gene TRBJ1-3; no clear D. The CDR3 region is CASSLSFSGNTIYF. CDR3 nucleotides: TGTGCCAGCAGTTTATCCTTCTCTGGAAACACCATATATTTT.